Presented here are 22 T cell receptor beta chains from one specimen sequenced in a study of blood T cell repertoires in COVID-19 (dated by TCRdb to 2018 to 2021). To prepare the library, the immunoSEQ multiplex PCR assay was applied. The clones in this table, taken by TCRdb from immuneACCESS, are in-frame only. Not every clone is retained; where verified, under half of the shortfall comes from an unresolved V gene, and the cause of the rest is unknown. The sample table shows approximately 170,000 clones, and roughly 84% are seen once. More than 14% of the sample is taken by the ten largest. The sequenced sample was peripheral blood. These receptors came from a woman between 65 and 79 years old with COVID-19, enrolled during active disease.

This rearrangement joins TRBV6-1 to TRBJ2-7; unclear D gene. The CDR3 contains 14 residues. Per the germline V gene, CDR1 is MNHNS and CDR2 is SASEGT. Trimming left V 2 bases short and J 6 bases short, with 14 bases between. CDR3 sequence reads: CASSEFDTFSEQYV. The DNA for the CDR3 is TGTGCCAGCAGTGAATTTGACACCTTCTCCGAGCAGTACGTC.

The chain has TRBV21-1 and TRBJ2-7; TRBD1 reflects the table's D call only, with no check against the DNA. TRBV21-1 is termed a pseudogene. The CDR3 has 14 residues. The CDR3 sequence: CASPTGKGSYEQYV. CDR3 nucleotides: TGTGCCAGCCCGACAGGGAAGGGCTCCTACGAGCAGTACGTC.

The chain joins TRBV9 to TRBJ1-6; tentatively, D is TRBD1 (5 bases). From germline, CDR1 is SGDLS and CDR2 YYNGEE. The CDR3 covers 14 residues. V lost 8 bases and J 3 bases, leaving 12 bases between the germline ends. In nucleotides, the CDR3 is TGTGCCAGTGCGGGGCAGGGCTATAATTCACCCCTCCACTTT. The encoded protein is CASAGQGYNSPLHF.

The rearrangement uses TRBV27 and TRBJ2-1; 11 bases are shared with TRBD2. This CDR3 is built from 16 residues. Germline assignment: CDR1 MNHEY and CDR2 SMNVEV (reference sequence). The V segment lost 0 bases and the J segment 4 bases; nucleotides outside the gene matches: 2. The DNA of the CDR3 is TGTGCCAGCAGTTTATCAGGGACTAGCGGATACAATGAGCAGTTCTTC. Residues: CASSLSGTSGYNEQFF.

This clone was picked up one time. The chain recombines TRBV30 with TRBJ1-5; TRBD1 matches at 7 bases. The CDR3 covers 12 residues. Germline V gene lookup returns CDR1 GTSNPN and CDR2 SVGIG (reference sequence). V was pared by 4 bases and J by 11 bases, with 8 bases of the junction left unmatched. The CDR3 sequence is CAWTQGGRAQHF. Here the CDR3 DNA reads TGTGCCTGGACCCAGGGGGGCAGGGCCCAGCATTTT.

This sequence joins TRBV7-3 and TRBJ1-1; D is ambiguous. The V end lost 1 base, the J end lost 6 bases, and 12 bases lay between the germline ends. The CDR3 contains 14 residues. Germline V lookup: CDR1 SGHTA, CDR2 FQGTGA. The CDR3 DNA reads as TGTGCCAGCAGCTTAAATGCAGGTTTCGCTGAAGCTTTCTTT. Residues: CASSLNAGFAEAFF.

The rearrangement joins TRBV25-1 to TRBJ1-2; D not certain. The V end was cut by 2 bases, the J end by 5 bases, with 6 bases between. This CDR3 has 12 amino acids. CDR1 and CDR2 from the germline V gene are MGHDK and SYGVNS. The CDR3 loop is CASSETEYGYTF. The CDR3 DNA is TGTGCCAGCAGTGAAACAGAATATGGCTACACCTTC.

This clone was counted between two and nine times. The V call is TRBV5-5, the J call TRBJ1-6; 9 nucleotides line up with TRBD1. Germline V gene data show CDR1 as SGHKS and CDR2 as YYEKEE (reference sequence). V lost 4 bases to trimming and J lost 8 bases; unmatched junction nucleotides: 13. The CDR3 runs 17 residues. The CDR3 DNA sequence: TGTGCCAGCAGCCGGGCGCCTGGGACAGGGACCGATTCACCCCTCCACTTT. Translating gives CASSRAPGTGTDSPLHF.

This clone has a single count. In DNA, the CDR3 is TGCGCCAGCAGCCCAAGCGACAGGGGGCGCGAGCAGTACTTC. Protein product: CASSPSDRGREQYF. The chain uses TRBV5-1 and TRBJ2-7; 10 bases fit TRBD1. The CDR3 sequence is 14 residues long. The V gene's germline CDR1 is SGHRS and CDR2 YFSETQ. Trimming at V came to 4 bases and at J to 6 bases, leaving 7 bases not matched to a gene.

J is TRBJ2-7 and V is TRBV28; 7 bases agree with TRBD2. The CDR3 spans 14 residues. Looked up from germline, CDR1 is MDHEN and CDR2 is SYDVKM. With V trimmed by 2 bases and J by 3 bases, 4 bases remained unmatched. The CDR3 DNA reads TGTGCCAGCAGTTTAGCGGGAGCCCGCTACGAGCAGTACTTC. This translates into CASSLAGARYEQYF.

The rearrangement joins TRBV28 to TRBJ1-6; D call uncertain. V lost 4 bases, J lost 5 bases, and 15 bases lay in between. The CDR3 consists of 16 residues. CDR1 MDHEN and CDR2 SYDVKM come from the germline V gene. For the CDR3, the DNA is TGTGCCAGCAGTTCTGGAACCCGGGAAAATAATTCACCCCTCCACTTT. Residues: CASSSGTRENNSPLHF. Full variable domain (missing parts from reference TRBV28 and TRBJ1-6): DVKVTQSSRYLVKRTGEKVFLECVQDMDHENMFWYRQDPGLGLRLIYFSYDVKMKEKGDIPEGYSVSREKKERFSLILESASTNQTSMYLCASSSGTRENNSPLHFGNGTRLTVT.

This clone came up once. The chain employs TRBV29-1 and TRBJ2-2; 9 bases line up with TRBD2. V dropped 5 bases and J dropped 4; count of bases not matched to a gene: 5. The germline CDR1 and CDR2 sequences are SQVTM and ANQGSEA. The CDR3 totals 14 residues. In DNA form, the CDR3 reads TGCAGCGTTTGGGCGGGAGGGCTCACCGGGGAGCTGTTTTTT. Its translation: CSVWAGGLTGELFF.

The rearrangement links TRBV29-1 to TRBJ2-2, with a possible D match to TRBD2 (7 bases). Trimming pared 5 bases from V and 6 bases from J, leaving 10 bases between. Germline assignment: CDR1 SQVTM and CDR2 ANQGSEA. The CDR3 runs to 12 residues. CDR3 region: CSVTGRAGELFF. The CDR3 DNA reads TGCAGCGTTACAGGGAGGGCCGGGGAGCTGTTTTTT.

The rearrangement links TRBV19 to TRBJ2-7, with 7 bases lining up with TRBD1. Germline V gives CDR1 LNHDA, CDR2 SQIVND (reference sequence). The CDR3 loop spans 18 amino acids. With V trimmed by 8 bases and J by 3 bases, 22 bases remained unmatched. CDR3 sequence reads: CASYTGRQGNYSVYEQYV. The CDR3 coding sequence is TGTGCCAGTTATACTGGGAGACAGGGCAATTATTCGGTCTACGAGCAGTACGTC.

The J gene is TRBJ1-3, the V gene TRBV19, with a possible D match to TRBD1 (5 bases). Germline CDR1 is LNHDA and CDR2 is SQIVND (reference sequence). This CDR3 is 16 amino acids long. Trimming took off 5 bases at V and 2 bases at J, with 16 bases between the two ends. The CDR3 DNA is TGTGCCAGTAGTCGCACCGGGACTTCGACTGGAAACACCATATATTTT. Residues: CASSRTGTSTGNTIYF.

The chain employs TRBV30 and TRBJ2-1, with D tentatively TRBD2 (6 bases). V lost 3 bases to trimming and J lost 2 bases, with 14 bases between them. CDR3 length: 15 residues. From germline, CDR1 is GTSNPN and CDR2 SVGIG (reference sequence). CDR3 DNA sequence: TGTGCCTGGAGGGCCACTAGCTTCCCCTACAATGAGCAGTTCTTC. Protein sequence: CAWRATSFPYNEQFF.

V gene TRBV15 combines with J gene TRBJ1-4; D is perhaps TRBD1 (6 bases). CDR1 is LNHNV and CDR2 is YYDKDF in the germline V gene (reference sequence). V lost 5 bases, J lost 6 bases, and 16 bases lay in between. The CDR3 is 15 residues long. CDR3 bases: TGTGCCACCAGCCCTAGGGGGGGAGTGGATGAAAAACTGTTTTTT. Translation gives CATSPRGGVDEKLFF.

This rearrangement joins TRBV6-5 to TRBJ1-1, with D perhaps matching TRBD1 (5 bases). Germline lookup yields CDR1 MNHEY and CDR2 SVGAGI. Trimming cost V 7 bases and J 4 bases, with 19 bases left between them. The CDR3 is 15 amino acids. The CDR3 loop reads CASTAGRRTGTEAFF. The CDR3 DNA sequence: TGTGCCAGCACCGCAGGGCGTCGGACCGGCACTGAAGCTTTCTTT.

The CDR3 nucleotides are TGTGCCAGCAGCCAAGAGGTTCGGGTACTCTATGGCTACACCTTC. It specifies CASSQEVRVLYGYTF. This chain links TRBV4-2 with TRBJ1-2; D is ambiguous. V shed 0 bases and J shed 4 bases, with 12 bases lying between them. Germline CDR1 LGHNA, CDR2 YNFKEQ. The CDR3 has 15 amino acids.

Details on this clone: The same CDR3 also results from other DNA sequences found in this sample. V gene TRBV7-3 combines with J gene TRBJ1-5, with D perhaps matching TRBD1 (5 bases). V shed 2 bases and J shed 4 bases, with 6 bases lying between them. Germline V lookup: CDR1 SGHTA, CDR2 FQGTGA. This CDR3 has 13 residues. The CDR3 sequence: CASSLGANQPQHF. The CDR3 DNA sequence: TGTGCCAGCAGCTTAGGGGCAAATCAGCCCCAGCATTTT.

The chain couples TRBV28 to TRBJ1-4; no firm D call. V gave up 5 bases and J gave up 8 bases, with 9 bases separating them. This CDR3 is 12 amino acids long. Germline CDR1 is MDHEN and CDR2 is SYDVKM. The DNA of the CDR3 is TGTGCCAGCAGTCCGACTCCCGAAAAACTGTTTTTT. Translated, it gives CASSPTPEKLFF.

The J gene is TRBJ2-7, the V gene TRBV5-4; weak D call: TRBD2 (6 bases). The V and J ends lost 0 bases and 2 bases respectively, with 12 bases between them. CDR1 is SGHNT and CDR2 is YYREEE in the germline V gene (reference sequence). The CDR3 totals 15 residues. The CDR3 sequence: CASSLAPGETYEQYF. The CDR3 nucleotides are TGTGCCAGCAGCTTGGCGCCGGGGGAGACCTACGAGCAGTACTTC.